The 3 T cell receptor beta chains presented below share a single source sample, sequenced in a study of prognosis after radiotherapy for stage I lung cancer. Genomic DNA served as the source from which two-round multiplex PCR generated TCR beta CDR3 amplicons. Primers specific to each TRBV and TRBJ gene drove first-round PCR. Each CDR3 protein is one row after TCRdb ran MiXCR on the multiplex PCR reads. This table holds about 59,000 distinct CDR3 sequences, 26% found once. The material was PBMCs, obtained before or after stereotactic body radiation therapy (not recorded which). These receptors originate from a donor aged 50 or older with non-small cell lung cancer.

This clonotype was recorded many times. One end of the junction varies from germline; a read error may be responsible. The genes are TRBV2 and TRBJ2-3, with D tentatively TRBD2 (6 bases). The CDR3 covers 14 residues. Germline V gives CDR1 SNHLY, CDR2 FYNNEI. The CDR3 nucleotides read TGTGCCAGCTACCGGGGGAGTAGCACAGATGCGCAGTATTTT. Encoded protein: CASYRGSSTDAQYF. Combining the CDR3 with reference TRBV2 and TRBJ2-3 gives the whole variable domain EPEVTQTPSHQVTQMGQEVILRCVPISNHLYFYWYRQILGQKVEFLVSFYNNEISEKSEIFDDQFSVERPDGSNFTLKIRSTKLEDSAMYFCASYRGSSTDAQYFGPGTRLTVL.

About this clonotype: A single base is all that separates this from a far larger clone, so a read error is likely. The chain is built from TRBV7-9 and TRBJ1-5; D is ambiguous. This CDR3 comprises 15 residues. Trimming pared 2 bases from V and 4 bases from J, leaving 12 bases between. Germline V CDR1 and CDR2: SEHNR, FQNEAQ (reference sequence). As DNA, the CDR3 is TGTGCCAGCAGCTTATCGGGCAAAGGAAATCAGCCCCAGCATTTT. It yields the protein CASSLSGKGNQPQHF.

This clonotype was seen only once. Being one base from a much bigger clone, this may be a read error. The chain has TRBV10-3 and TRBJ1-4; D remains ambiguous. Germline V gene lookup returns CDR1 ENHRY and CDR2 SYGVKD. Trimming removed 0 bases at V and 0 bases at J, with 8 bases between. The CDR3 contains 16 residues. Written as DNA, the CDR3 is TGTGCCATCAGTGAGTCGAGCGATCCAACTAATGAAAAACTGTTTTTT. Its translation: CAISESSDPTNEKLFF.